One and the same sample provided the 14 T cell receptor beta chains below, sequenced in a study of blood T cell repertoires in COVID-19. TCRdb's table, derived via immunoSEQ multiplex PCR, lists solely in-frame clones and lacks some. The sample consists of about 120,000 clones, roughly four fifths of them appearing once. The sample consisted of peripheral blood. All receptors derive from a man aged 50 to 60 with acute or convalescent COVID-19.

The J gene is TRBJ2-7, the V gene TRBV4-1; 10 bases agree with TRBD1. This CDR3 has 14 amino acids. The trim removed 4 bases at V and 3 bases at J, leaving 3 bases unmatched. Germline CDR1 reads MGHRA; CDR2 reads YSYEKL. The CDR3 is CASSLGQGLYEQYF. CDR3 DNA sequence: TGCGCCAGCAGCCTGGGACAGGGGCTCTACGAGCAGTACTTC.

This rearrangement joins TRBV6-5 to TRBJ2-7; perhaps TRBD1 as D (6 bases). CDR3 length: 13 residues. Germline V CDR1 and CDR2: MNHEY, SVGAGI. Trimming took 6 bases from V and 5 from J, leaving 14 bases between them. The CDR3 coding sequence is TGTGCCAGCAGCCCCGGGACACTGAACGAGCAGTACTTC. It translates to CASSPGTLNEQYF.

The rearrangement links TRBV7-2 to TRBJ2-1; 7 nucleotides align to TRBD2. The germline V gene has CDR1 SGHTA and CDR2 FQGNSA. V was pared by 2 bases and J by 1 base, with 8 bases of the junction left unmatched. The CDR3 has 17 residues. The chain's CDR3 is CASSLMWGGPSYNEQFF. The CDR3 DNA is TGTGCCAGCAGCTTAATGTGGGGAGGGCCATCCTACAATGAGCAGTTCTTC.

In regard to this clone: In the same sample, other DNA sequences code for this CDR3. The chain couples TRBV2 to TRBJ1-1; D call uncertain. From germline, CDR1 is SNHLY and CDR2 FYNNEI. This CDR3 contains 10 residues. V lost 8 bases to trimming and J lost 8 bases, with 9 bases between them. As DNA, the CDR3 is TGTGCCAGCTCCATCGGGGAAGCTTTCTTT. Protein product: CASSIGEAFF.

The rearrangement uses TRBV18 and TRBJ1-4, with 8 nucleotides matching TRBD1. CDR3 size: 17 residues. The trim removed 3 bases at V and 1 base at J, leaving 7 bases unmatched. In germline, CDR1 is KGHSH, CDR2 LQKENI. As DNA, the CDR3 is TGTGCCAGCTCACCTTCAGGGGGCCAGGGAACTAATGAAAAACTGTTTTTT. This sequence encodes CASSPSGGQGTNEKLFF. The full variable domain, its missing parts supplied by reference TRBV18 and TRBJ1-4, is NAGVMQNPRHLVRRRGQEARLRCSPMKGHSHVYWYRQLPEEGLKFMVYLQKENIIDESGMPKERFSAEFPKEGPSILRIQQVVRGDSAAYFCASSPSGGQGTNEKLFFGSGTQLSVL.

The chain joins TRBV7-9 to TRBJ2-2, with TRBD2 as a possible D gene (6 bases). Germline V lookup: CDR1 SEHNR, CDR2 FQNEAQ (reference sequence). V gave up 7 bases and J gave up 11 bases, with 11 bases separating them. CDR3 length: 11 amino acids. CDR3 sequence reads: CASNRDSELFF. The CDR3 coding sequence is TGTGCCAGCAATCGGGACTCTGAGCTGTTTTTT.

The CDR3 protein is CASSQALAGGHGETQYF. In DNA, the CDR3 is TGTGCCAGCAGCCAAGCATTAGCGGGGGGGCATGGTGAGACCCAGTACTTC. V usage is TRBV3-1 (or the pseudogene TRBV3-2) and J usage is TRBJ2-5; TRBD2 matches at 11 bases. The CDR3 loop spans 17 amino acids. CDR1 is LGHDT and CDR2 is YNNKEL in the germline V gene (reference sequence). V lost 1 base and J lost 5; bases outside the gene matches: 9.

This clone was counted a few times. The chain employs TRBV7-8 and TRBJ1-2; 7 bases match TRBD1. CDR1 and CDR2 (germline): SGHVS, FQNEAQ. The V and J ends lost 0 bases and 2 bases, in that order; junction bases with no gene match: 3. This CDR3 spans 15 amino acids. The CDR3 DNA sequence: TGTGCCAGCAGCTTAGCGAGGGGGCGGAACTATGGCTACACCTTC. Translation gives CASSLARGRNYGYTF.

This clone occurred once. The rearrangement uses TRBV18 and TRBJ2-2; 9 bases align to TRBD2. Germline V gene lookup returns CDR1 KGHSH and CDR2 LQKENI. V shed 6 bases and J 6 bases; nucleotides not matched to a gene: 11. This CDR3 has 16 amino acids. CDR3: CASSEYSGSGSGELFF. CDR3 coding DNA: TGTGCCAGCTCCGAGTATAGCGGGAGTGGATCCGGGGAGCTGTTTTTT.

The rearrangement links TRBV28 to TRBJ2-4; D is unresolved. CDR1 MDHEN and CDR2 SYDVKM come from the germline V gene. The ends were cut back, 1 base at V and 9 bases at J, with 13 bases in the middle. The CDR3 has 14 residues. The CDR3: CASSLSPRSGIQYF. Here the CDR3 DNA reads TGTGCCAGCAGTTTATCCCCCCGGTCCGGCATTCAGTACTTC.

This chain connects TRBV5-1 to TRBJ2-3, with 7 positions matching TRBD2. Looked up from germline, CDR1 is SGHRS and CDR2 is YFSETQ. The CDR3 is made up of 16 amino acids. V gave up 4 bases and J gave up 4 bases; unmatched junction bases: 12. CDR3 bases: TGCGCCAGCAGCAAGGGGACTACCAAATCACCAGATACGCAGTATTTT. Encoded protein: CASSKGTTKSPDTQYF.

This sequence joins TRBV30 and TRBJ1-2; the match to TRBD1 covers 7 bases. Unmatched junction bases numbered 4, after V lost 0 bases and J lost 6 bases. CDR3 length equals 13 residues. From germline, CDR1 is GTSNPN and CDR2 SVGIG (reference sequence). CDR3 sequence: CAWSVKGADGYTF. CDR3 nucleotides: TGTGCCTGGAGTGTAAAGGGGGCGGATGGCTACACCTTC.

This chain connects TRBV19 to TRBJ2-1, with 14 bases fitting TRBD2. The CDR3 consists of 16 residues. The trim removed 6 bases at V and 7 bases at J, leaving 8 bases unmatched. Germline V CDR1 and CDR2: LNHDA, SQIVND (reference sequence). The CDR3: CASRRGLAGVENEQFF. The CDR3 DNA reads as TGTGCCAGTAGACGGGGACTAGCGGGAGTAGAGAATGAGCAGTTCTTC.

This chain connects TRBV28 to TRBJ2-1; D is unclear. CDR3 length: 12 residues. Germline CDR1 MDHEN, CDR2 SYDVKM. Between the trimmed V and J ends, which lost 2 bases and 6 bases, there was a span of 5 bases. DNA for the CDR3: TGTGCCAGCAGTTTACTCCCCAATGAGCAGTTCTTC. Translated, it gives CASSLLPNEQFF. Full variable domain (outside the CDR3, taken from reference TRBV28 and TRBJ2-1): DVKVTQSSRYLVKRTGEKVFLECVQDMDHENMFWYRQDPGLGLRLIYFSYDVKMKEKGDIPEGYSVSREKKERFSLILESASTNQTSMYLCASSLLPNEQFFGPGTRLTVL.